This T cell receptor beta chain was retrieved from a study of T cell responses to AZD1222 COVID-19 vaccine. Germline CDR1 reads SEHNR; CDR2 reads FQNEAQ (reference sequence). This CDR3 region has 15 residues. J gave up 4 bases and V 2 bases, and 5 bases lay outside the gene matches. TCRdb's copy holds only in-frame clones and misses some; the assay was immunoSEQ multiplex PCR. The data show about 100,000 clones, 87% seen once. Study observations and caveats: No day 14 peak samples; only post-peak repertoires were characterized. Most donors were white British and more were female, and clonal diversity was possibly underestimated.

Comment on this clone: What it recognizes is unknown.

Material: peripheral blood, obtained on day 0 of AZD1222 vaccination. The chain links TRBV7-9 to TRBJ2-1, with TRBD2 matching over 7 bases. The TCR sequence derives from an adult in good health. The chain's CDR3 is CASSLRGLDYNEQFF. The CDR3 DNA reads TGTGCCAGCAGCTTAAGAGGACTAGATTACAATGAGCAGTTCTTC.